The present T cell receptor beta chain was sequenced within a study of cytomegalovirus exposure and HLA in healthy donors (dated by TCRdb to 2016 to 2017). Context from the whole study: In an earlier analysis of some 610 of the donors, 276 Gb of sequence data and 90 million to 120 million unique TCR beta sequences from about 190 million T cells were reported. Roughly five DR-DQ haplotypes were handled as single units for association and clustering, since linkage in the cohort was strong. The study combined high-throughput TCR immunosequencing, statistical association of individual TCRs with disease status, and machine learning to predict cytomegalovirus infection status. An earlier analysis of 500 to 650 of the donors applied high-throughput TCR beta sequencing to assess whether each TCR beta V gene segment acted as functional or pseudogenic. In the later analysis, no new phenotypic data were used to find candidate immune exposures; instead, reliance was placed on TCR beta sequences and their occurrence across donors. Of the roughly 400 genotyped donors, approximately 80% fell in the genetic ancestry cluster associated with self-reported Caucasian donors. Donor age, sex, ethnicity and CMV serostatus were compiled together with the repertoire data. The study was designed to test whether signatures of past pathogen exposure could be identified by cataloging public T cell receptors. Among about 400 genotyped donors of the cohort, an average of approximately 240,000 unique TCR beta nucleotide sequences was sequenced per donor, of which about 18% were non-productive. The number of typed donors differed by locus: roughly 629-640 for A, B, C, DRB1 and DQB1; approximately 540 for DQA1; some 610 for DPA1; and about 450 for DPB1. An early release covering roughly 580 HLA-typed donors comprised about 300 gigabases of sequencing data and 65 million to 100 million unique TCR sequences. In a later analysis, previously published TCR beta repertoires from 500 to 750 donors were re-analyzed and high-resolution HLA genotyping was added so that TCR occurrence patterns could be studied. The study used immunosequencing to profile the T cell repertoires of 666 subjects and linked those repertoires to cytomegalovirus serostatus. All discovery cohort repertoires had been generated using a single sequencing platform. Along with the approximately 650-subject first cohort, a separate validation cohort of over a hundred different subjects was used. HLA typing included class I and class II loci at four-digit resolution. Genome-wide SNP genotypes for about 65% of the roughly 670 donors were used in a later genetic analysis, which treated that subset as a discovery cohort. Overall study outcomes, separate from this receptor: According to the authors, the approach could potentially be generalized to other disease states and immunological phenotypes. Most CMV-associated TCR beta chains appeared to be HLA-restricted in a later analysis, and the HLA associations seemed to be driven largely by CMV exposure. A later genetic analysis associated a missense DCLRE1C variant with V-gene and J-gene trimming of TCR beta chains, and an independent cohort replicated the association. In an earlier analysis of more than 500 of the donors, most TCR beta V segments appeared in productive rearrangements about 87% or about 30% of the time, broadly matching IMGT annotations. Roughly uniform sequencing depth across donors was assumed in presence/absence analyses, although this assumption may not hold. In a later analysis, HLA-associated TCR beta chains were found to be more clonally expanded and to have lower generation probabilities than equally common non-associated chains. A cluster of highly shared sequence variants was judged likely to be a technical artifact of the sequencing pipeline. In a later analysis, the rate of TCR association differed among HLA loci, with DRB1 alleles having the most associated TCRs and HLA-C alleles having the fewest. The 87-base-pair reads could not distinguish some IMGT-functional V segments, including TRBV6-2 and TRBV6-3, so those segments were excluded. The cohort was sequenced for TCR beta chains only, and without alpha or paired-chain data the features that could be detected were limited. Most TCR sequences were observed very rarely across donors, whereas some public TCRs were present in many individuals. In vitro tests confirmed that a few of the cytomegalovirus-associated TCR beta chains recognize cytomegalovirus antigens. Immune exposure information for the cohort was limited to CMV serostatus. The earlier analysis of around 600 of the donors excluded about 16 rarely observed V segments, including chromosome 9 orphons, because counts were too low. Assigning TCR associations to individual alleles was difficult when HLA alleles, especially DR and DQ, strongly co-occurred. A further reported finding was that TCR beta sequences accurately predicted the HLA-A and HLA-B alleles for most subjects in the first cohort. In a later genetic analysis, fewer N-insertions in productive TCRs were reported among donors in an Asian-associated ancestry cluster than the roughly 700-donor mean. A later analysis reported that several top co-occurrence clusters appeared linked to parvovirus B19, influenza, CMV and Epstein-Barr virus. In the study, approximately 150 TCR beta chains were listed as associated with cytomegalovirus. Correlated functional status among segregating V segments might reflect linkage disequilibrium, but an unknown experimental factor could not be ruled out. Because HLA typing was missing for some donors at each locus, association tests included only the typed subset. In both the original and validation cohorts, the classifier was reported to diagnose cytomegalovirus status with high specificity and sensitivity. A later analysis associated some 17,000 TCR beta sequences with specific HLA alleles at a false discovery rate of 0.05.

Ends trimmed: V by 2 bases, J by 2 bases; bases unmatched to a gene: 4. The CDR3 measures 16 amino acids from cysteine to phenylalanine. The entry retains the CDR3 DNA only, 48 bases that are in frame from base 1. In the germline V gene, CDR1 corresponds to SGHTA and CDR2 to FQGNSA. Library prep was done by the immunoSEQ multiplex PCR assay. The multiplex PCR relied on a mix of 60 forward primers for TCR Vbeta segments and 13 reverse primers for TCR Jbeta segments. The CDR3 region of rearranged TCR beta genes was amplified from genomic DNA with a multiplex PCR assay. The amplified TCR beta libraries were sequenced on the Illumina HiSeq System as 87-base-pair reads. In the paper's pipeline: A later analysis tallied some 79 million unique TCR beta chains across the 700 or so repertoires, and approximately 9.9 million of those chains were shared by two or more donors. Raw reads were error-corrected and collapsed into unique sequences with a nearest-neighbor algorithm that merged closely related sequences to remove PCR and sequencing errors. CDR3 sequences were aligned to IMGT reference sequences to assign V, D and J gene segments. For a sequence to be retained, at least a six-nucleotide match to both a V gene segment and a J gene segment was required. Rearrangements were classified as productive when the CDR3 lacked stop codons and remained in frame with V and J, and all other rearrangements were classified as non-productive. CDR3 was defined according to IMGT convention as the region running from the second conserved V-encoded cysteine to the conserved J-encoded phenylalanine. In an earlier analysis of approximately 500 of the donors, sequences lacking an unambiguous match to a single V gene segment were excluded. In an earlier analysis of a few hundred of the donors, V segments were called functional above 56.7% productive rearrangements and were called segregating when the between-donor standard deviation exceeded 5%. A statistical classification framework was built for diagnosing cytomegalovirus status from the catalog of TCR beta chain sequences. A later analysis assigned V and J genes by comparing TCR nucleotide sequences with IMGT/GENE-DB human TR gene sequences. A later analysis assigned CDR3 sequences and most-parsimonious VDJ recombination scenarios with the TCRdist pipeline. In a later analysis, each TCR beta chain was defined by its CDR3 amino acid sequence together with its V-gene family, and reads lacking a unique V-gene family were excluded. A later analysis removed several hundred highly shared, low-generation-probability nucleotide sequences to deal with suspected cross-contamination and a sequencing artifact. For each public chain, a later analysis derived a clonal expansion index from normalized ranks of inferred template counts within each repertoire. In a later analysis, generation probabilities were computed using a VDJ recombination model fitted to out-of-frame rearrangements, and the results were checked against IGoR. In a later analysis, hypergeometric tests were used to score TCR-TCR, TCR-HLA and TCR-CMV co-occurrence, with a repertoire-size bias correction applied to TCR pairs. A later analysis estimated false discovery rates by permuting HLA or CMV assignments 20 times. In a later analysis, co-occurring TCRs were grouped using DBSCAN, with TCRdist sequence similarity added in when clustering inside HLA-allele-positive subsets. Repertoires with fewer than 30,000 or more than 120,000 public chains were left out of co-occurrence clustering, as were a handful of repertoires with anomalous nucleotide sharing. Held by TCRdb, this immuneACCESS table contains in-frame sequences only and omits some clones. Under half of the omission traces to an unresolved V gene where checked; the cause of the rest is unknown. V and J calls and clone size are as listed in that table; D and trimming were resolved from the DNA. The sample table lists 100,000 to 150,000 clones, approximately 84% of them with a count of one. Clones ranked in the top ten supply roughly 2.5% of the sample.

With respect to this clone: Its antigen is currently not known. No quality values exist for individual bases; no much larger clone is one base distant.

In total, approximately 690 healthy bone marrow donors made up the cohort. All cohort members were sampled while nominally healthy, although unrecorded immune exposures were likely present. The donor was CMV seronegative and belonged to the group of 350 to 400 seronegative cohort members. A peripheral blood sample was collected from each donor, and TCR beta sequencing was performed on peripheral blood mononuclear cells. The Qiagen DNeasy Blood Extraction Kit was used to extract genomic DNA from the blood cell samples. The chain couples TRBV7-2 to TRBJ2-7; 12 bases in between match TRBD2. This clonotype was obtained from a boy between 2 and 10 years old in good health and CMV-seronegative. Source material: PBMCs. The DNA reads as follows: TGTGCCAGCAGCTTATGGCTAGCGGGGGGGCCCTACGAGCAGTACTTC. This translates into CASSLWLAGGPYEQYF.